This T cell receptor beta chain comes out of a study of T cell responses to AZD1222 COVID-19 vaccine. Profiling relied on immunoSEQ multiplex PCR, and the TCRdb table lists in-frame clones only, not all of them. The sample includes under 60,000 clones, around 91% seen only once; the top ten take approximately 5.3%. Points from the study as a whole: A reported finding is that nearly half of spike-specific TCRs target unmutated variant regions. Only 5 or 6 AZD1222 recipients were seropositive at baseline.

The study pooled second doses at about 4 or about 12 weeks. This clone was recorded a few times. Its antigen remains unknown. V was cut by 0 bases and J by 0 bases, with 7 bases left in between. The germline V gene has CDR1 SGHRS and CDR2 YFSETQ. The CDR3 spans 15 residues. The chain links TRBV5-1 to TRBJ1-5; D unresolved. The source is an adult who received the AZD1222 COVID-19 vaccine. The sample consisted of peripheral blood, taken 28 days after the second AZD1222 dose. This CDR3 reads CASSLGSGSNQPQHF. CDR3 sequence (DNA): TGCGCCAGCAGCTTGGGTTCAGGTAGCAATCAGCCCCAGCATTTT.